This T cell receptor beta chain was obtained from a study of PD-1 blockade in mismatch repair-deficient tumors. Study summary: Patients had fewer than 15 mismatch repair-deficient cancer types and were previously treated and progressing. General study results and limits: Tumor-resident clones, often absent from pretreatment blood, expanded after pembrolizumab and then contracted.

Between the trimmed V and J ends, which lost 7 bases and 3 bases, there was a span of 6 bases. Germline CDR1 reads MGHDK; CDR2 reads SYGVNS. This CDR3 has 12 residues. Sequencing was performed with immunoSEQ multiplex PCR; in TCRdb, only in-frame clones are kept and a portion is missing. The table has 40,000 to 60,000 clones, 81% seen once. This clone was observed a single time. Its antigen is undetermined. The sample consisted of peripheral blood, taken about 4.5 months after starting pembrolizumab. The clonotype originates from an adult with mismatch repair-deficient cancer. The chain links TRBV25-1 to TRBJ2-2, with unresolved D. The CDR3 here is CASNGYTGELFF. The CDR3 nucleotides read TGTGCCAGCAACGGATACACCGGGGAGCTGTTTTTT.